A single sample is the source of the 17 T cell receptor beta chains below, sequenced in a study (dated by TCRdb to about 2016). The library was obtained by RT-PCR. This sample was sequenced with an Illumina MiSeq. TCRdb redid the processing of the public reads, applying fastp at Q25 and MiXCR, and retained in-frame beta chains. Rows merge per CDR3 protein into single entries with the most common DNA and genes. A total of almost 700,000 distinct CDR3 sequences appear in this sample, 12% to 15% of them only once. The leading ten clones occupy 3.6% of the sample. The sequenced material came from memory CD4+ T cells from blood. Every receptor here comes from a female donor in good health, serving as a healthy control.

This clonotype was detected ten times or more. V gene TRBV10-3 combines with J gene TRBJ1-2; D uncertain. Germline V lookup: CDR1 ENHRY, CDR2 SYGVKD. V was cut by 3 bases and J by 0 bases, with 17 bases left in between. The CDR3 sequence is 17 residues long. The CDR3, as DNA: TGTGCCATCAGTGATACGACTTCGACGGGGACTAACTATGGCTACACCTTC. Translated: CAISDTTSTGTNYGYTF.

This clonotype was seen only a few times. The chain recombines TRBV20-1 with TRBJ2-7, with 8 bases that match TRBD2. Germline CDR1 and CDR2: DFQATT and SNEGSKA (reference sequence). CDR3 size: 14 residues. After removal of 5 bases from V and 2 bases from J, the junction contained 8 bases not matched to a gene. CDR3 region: CSAPQGSGAYEQYF. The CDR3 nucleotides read TGCAGTGCTCCCCAAGGTAGCGGGGCCTACGAGCAGTACTTC.

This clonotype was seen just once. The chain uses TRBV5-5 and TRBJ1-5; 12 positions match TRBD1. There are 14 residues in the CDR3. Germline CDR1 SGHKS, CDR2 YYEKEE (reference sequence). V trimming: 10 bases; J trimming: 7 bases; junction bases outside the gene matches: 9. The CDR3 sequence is CAGTGGTGEQPQHF. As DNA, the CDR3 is TGTGCCGGGACAGGGGGCACCGGGGAGCAGCCCCAGCATTTT.

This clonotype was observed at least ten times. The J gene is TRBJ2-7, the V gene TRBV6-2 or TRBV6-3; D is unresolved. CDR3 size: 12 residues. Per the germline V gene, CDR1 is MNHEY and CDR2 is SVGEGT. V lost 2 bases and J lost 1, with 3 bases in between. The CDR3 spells CASSYTSYEQYF. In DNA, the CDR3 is TGTGCCAGCAGTTACACATCCTACGAGCAGTACTTC.

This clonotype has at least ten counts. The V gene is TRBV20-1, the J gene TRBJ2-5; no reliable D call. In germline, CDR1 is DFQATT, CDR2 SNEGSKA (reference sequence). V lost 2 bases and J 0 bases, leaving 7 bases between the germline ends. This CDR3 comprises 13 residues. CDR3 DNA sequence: TGCAGTGCTAGAAATAATTACCAAGAGACCCAGTACTTC. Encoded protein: CSARNNYQETQYF.

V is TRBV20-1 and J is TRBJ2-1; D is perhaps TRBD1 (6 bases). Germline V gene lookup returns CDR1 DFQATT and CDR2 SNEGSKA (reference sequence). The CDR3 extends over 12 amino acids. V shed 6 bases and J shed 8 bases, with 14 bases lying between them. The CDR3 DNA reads TGCAGTGCGCCAGGGGCGGTCGATGAGCAGTTCTTC. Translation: CSAPGAVDEQFF.

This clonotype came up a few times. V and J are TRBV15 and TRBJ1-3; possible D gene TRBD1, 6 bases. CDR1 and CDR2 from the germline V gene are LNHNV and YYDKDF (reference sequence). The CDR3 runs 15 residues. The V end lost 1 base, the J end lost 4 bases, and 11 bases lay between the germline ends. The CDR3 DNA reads TGTGCCACCAGCAGAGTGGGGGCGACGGGAAACACCATATATTTT. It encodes CATSRVGATGNTIYF.

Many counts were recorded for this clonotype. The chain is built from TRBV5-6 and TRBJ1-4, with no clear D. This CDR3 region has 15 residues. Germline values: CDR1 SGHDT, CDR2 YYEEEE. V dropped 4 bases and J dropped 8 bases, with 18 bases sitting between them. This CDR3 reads CASSNTQLAGEKLFF. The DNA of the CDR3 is TGTGCCAGCAGCAACACCCAATTAGCTGGGGAAAAACTGTTTTTT.

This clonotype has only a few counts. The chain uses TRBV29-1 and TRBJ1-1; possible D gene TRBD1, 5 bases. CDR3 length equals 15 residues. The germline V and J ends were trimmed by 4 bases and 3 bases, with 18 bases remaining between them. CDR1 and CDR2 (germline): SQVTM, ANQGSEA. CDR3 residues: CSVAGLTTRDTEAFF. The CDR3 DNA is TGCAGCGTTGCGGGACTTACGACACGGGACACTGAAGCTTTCTTT.

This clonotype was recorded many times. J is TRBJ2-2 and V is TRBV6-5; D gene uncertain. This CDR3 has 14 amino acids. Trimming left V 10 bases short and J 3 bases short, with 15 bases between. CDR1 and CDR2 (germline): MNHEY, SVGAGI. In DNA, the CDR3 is TGTGCCACTAAGGACGGCAGTTACACCGGGGAGCTGTTTTTT. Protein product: CATKDGSYTGELFF.

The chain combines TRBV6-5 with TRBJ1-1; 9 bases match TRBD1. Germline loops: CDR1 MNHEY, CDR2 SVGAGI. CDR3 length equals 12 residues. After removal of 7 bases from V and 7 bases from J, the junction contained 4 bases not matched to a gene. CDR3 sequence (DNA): TGTGCCAGCACCGGGACAGGGTATGAAGCTTTCTTT. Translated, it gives CASTGTGYEAFF.

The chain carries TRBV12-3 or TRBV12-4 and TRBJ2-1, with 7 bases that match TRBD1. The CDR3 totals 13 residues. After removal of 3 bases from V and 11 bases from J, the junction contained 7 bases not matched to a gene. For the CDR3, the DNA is TGTGCCAGCAGTTTGAACACGGGACAGCAGCAGTTCTTC. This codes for CASSLNTGQQQFF.

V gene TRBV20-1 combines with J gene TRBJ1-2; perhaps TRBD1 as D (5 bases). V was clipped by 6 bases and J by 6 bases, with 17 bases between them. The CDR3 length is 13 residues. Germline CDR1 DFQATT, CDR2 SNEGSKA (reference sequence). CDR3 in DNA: TGCAGTGCCCAGAGGGGAGGGAGCGATGGCTACACCTTC. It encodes CSAQRGGSDGYTF.

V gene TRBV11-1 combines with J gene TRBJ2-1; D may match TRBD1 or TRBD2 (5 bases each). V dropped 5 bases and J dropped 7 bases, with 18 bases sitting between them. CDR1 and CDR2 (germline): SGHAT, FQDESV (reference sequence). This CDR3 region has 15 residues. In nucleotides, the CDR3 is TGTGCCAGCAGCCGGACACCCGACTCGGGGAATGAGCAGTTCTTC. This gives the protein CASSRTPDSGNEQFF.

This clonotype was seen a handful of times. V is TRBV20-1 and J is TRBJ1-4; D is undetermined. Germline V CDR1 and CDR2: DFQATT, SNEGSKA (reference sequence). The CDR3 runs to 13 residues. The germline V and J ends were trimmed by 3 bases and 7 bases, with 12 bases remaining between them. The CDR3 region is CSARFAGSEKLFF. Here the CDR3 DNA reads TGCAGTGCTAGGTTCGCGGGGAGTGAAAAACTGTTTTTT.

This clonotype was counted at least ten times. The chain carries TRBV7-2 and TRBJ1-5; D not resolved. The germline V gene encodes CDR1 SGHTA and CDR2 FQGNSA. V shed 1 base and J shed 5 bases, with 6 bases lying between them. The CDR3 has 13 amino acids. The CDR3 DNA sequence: TGTGCCAGCAGCTTAGGGGCCTATCAGCCCCAGCATTTT. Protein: CASSLGAYQPQHF.

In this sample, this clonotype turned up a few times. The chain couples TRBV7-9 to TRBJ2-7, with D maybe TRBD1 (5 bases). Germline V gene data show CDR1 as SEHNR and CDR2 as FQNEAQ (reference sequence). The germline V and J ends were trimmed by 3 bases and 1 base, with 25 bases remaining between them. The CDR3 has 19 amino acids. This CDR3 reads CASSLAVRVGPRMSYEQYF. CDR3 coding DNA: TGTGCCAGCAGCTTGGCCGTCAGGGTTGGTCCCCGAATGTCCTACGAGCAGTACTTC.